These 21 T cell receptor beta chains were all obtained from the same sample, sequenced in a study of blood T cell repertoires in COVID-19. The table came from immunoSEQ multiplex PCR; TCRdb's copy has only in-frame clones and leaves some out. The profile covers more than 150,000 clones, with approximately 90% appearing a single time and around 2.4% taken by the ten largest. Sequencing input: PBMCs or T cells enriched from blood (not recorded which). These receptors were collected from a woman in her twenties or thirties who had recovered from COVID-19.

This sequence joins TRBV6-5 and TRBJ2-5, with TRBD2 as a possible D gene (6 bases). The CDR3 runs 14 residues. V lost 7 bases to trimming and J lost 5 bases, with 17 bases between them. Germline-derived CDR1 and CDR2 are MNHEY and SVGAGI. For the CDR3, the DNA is TGTGCCAGCACCCCAGGTGGAGGGTACGAGACCCAGTACTTC. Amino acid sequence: CASTPGGGYETQYF.

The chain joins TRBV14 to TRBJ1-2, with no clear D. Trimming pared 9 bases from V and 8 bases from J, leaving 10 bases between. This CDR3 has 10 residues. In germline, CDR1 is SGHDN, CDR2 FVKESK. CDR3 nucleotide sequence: TGTGCCAGTCGGACTCTCGGCTACACCTTC. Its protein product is CASRTLGYTF.

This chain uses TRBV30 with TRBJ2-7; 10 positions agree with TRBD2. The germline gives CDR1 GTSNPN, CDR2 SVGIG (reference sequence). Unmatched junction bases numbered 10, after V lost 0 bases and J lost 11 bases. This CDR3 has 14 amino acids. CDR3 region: CAWSVVSSGSSKYF. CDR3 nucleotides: TGTGCCTGGAGTGTCGTGTCTAGCGGGAGTTCTAAGTACTTC.

CDR3 region: CASSSIAARLNTEAFF. The CDR3 region has the DNA TGTGCCAGCAGCTCCATTGCGGCCCGTTTGAACACTGAAGCTTTCTTT. The genes are TRBV7-2 and TRBJ1-1; no clear D. CDR1 is SGHTA, CDR2 FQGNSA, per germline. V lost 4 bases, J lost 0 bases, and 15 bases lay in between. The CDR3 is 16 residues long.

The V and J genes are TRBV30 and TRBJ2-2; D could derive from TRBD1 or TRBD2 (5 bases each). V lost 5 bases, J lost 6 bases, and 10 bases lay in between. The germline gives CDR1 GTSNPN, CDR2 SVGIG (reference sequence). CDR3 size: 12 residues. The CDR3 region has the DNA TGTGCCTGGGGGGCCGGGGCCGGGGAGCTGTTTTTT. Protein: CAWGAGAGELFF.

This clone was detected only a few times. This chain's CDR3 is CASSYAGGDEQYF. The CDR3 nucleotides read TGTGCCAGCAGTTACGCAGGGGGCGACGAGCAGTACTTC. The V gene is TRBV6-5, the J gene TRBJ2-7, with TRBD1 matching 8 bases. The CDR3 totals 13 residues. The germline gives CDR1 MNHEY, CDR2 SVGAGI. V dropped 2 bases and J dropped 5; count of bases not matched to a gene: 2.

The CDR3 DNA reads as TGTGCCACCAGTGCGTTAATGCCGGGACTAGCCAATGAGCAGTTCTTC. Amino acids: CATSALMPGLANEQFF. The genes are TRBV24-1 and TRBJ2-1; the match to TRBD2 covers 9 bases. The CDR3 is made up of 16 amino acids. V was pared by 5 bases and J by 6 bases, with 10 bases of the junction left unmatched. CDR1 is KGHDR, CDR2 SFDVKD, per germline.

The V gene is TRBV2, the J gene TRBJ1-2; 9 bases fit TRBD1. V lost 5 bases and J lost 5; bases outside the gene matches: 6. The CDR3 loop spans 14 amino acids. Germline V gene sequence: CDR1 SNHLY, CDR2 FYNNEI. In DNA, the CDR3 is TGTGCCAGCAGTATGACAGGGGGGAAATATGGCTACACCTTC. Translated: CASSMTGGKYGYTF.

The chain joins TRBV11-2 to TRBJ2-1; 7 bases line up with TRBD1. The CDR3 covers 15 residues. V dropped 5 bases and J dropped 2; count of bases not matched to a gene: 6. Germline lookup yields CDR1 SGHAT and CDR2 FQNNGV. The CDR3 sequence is CASSPGGRTYNEQFF. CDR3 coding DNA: TGTGCCAGCAGCCCAGGGGGACGGACCTACAATGAGCAGTTCTTC.

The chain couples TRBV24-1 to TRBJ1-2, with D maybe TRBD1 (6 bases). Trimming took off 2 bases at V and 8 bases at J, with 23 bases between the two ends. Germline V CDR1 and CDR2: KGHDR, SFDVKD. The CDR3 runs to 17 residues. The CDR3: CATSDSPGQGFRKGYTF. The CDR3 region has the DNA TGTGCCACCAGTGATTCTCCCGGTCAGGGGTTTCGTAAGGGCTACACCTTC.

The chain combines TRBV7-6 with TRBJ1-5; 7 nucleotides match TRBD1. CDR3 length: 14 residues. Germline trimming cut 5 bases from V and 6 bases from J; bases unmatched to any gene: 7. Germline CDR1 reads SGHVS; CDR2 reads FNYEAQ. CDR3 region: CASSATGVGQPQHF. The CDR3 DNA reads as TGTGCCAGCAGCGCTACAGGGGTTGGTCAGCCCCAGCATTTT.

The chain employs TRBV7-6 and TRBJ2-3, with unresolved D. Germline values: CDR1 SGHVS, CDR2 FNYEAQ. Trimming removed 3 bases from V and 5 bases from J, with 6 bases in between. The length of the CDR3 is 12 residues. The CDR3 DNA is TGTGCCAGCAGCTTTAAAATAGATACGCAGTATTTT. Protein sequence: CASSFKIDTQYF. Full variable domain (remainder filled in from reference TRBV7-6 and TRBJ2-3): GAGVSQSPRYKVTKRGQDVALRCDPISGHVSLYWYRQALGQGPEFLTYFNYEAQQDKSGLPNDRFSAERPEGSISTLTIQRTEQRDSAMYRCASSFKIDTQYFGPGTRLTVL.

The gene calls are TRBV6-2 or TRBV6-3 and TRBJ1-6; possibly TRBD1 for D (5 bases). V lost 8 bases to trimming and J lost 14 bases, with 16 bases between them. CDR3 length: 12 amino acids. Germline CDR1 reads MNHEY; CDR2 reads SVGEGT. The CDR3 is CASGLSGLSLHF. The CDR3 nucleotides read TGTGCCAGCGGCCTATCGGGACTTTCCCTCCACTTT.

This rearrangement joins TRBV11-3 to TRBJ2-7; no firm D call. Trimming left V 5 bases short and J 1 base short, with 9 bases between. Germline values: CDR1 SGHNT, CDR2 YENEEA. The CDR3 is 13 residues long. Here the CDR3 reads CASSPSESYEQYF. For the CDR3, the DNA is TGTGCCAGCAGCCCCTCGGAGTCCTACGAGCAGTACTTC.

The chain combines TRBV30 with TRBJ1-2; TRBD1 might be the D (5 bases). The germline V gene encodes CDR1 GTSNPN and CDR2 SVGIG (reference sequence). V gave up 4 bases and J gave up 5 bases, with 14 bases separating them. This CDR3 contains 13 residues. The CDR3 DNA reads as TGTGCCTGGAACCCAGGGATTCGGTATGGCTACACCTTC. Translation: CAWNPGIRYGYTF.

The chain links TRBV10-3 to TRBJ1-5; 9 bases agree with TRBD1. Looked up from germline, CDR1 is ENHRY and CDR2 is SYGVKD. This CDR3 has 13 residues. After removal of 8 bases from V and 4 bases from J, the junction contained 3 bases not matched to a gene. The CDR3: CAIGTGSNQPQHF. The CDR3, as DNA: TGTGCCATCGGGACAGGGAGTAATCAGCCCCAGCATTTT.

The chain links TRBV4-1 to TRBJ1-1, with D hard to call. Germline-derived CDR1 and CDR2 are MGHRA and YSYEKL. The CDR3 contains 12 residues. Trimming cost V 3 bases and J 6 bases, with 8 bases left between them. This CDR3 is CASSHSGAEAFF. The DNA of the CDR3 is TGCGCCAGCAGCCACTCCGGGGCTGAAGCTTTCTTT.

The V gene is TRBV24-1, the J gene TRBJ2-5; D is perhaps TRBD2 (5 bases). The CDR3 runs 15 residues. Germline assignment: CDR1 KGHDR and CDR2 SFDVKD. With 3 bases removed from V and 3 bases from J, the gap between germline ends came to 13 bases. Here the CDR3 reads CATSDRTDGEETQYF. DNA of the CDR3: TGTGCCACCAGTGATCGGACGGACGGGGAAGAGACCCAGTACTTC.

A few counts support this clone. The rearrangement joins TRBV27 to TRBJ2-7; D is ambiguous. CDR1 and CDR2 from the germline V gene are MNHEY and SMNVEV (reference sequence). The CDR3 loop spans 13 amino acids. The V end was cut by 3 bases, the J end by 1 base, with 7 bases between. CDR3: CASSFTPSYEQYF. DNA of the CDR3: TGTGCCAGCAGTTTTACTCCTTCCTACGAGCAGTACTTC.

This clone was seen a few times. The CDR3 is CASRNQGGGNTIYF. CDR3 nucleotide sequence: TGTGCCAGCAGAAACCAGGGGGGTGGAAACACCATATATTTT. The chain has TRBV2 and TRBJ1-3; 7 nucleotides agree with TRBD1. From germline, CDR1 is SNHLY and CDR2 FYNNEI. The trim removed 6 bases at V and 3 bases at J, leaving 5 bases unmatched. CDR3 length: 14 amino acids.

CDR3 region: CASSPGTPYEQYF. DNA for the CDR3: TGTGCCAGCAGTCCGGGGACACCATACGAGCAGTACTTC. The rearrangement links TRBV12-3 or TRBV12-4 to TRBJ2-7, with a tentative D call TRBD1 (6 bases). This CDR3 has 13 amino acids. Trimming pared 5 bases from V and 4 bases from J, leaving 12 bases between.